This passage covers 28 T cell receptor beta chains from one sample sequenced in a study of HIV-infected patients and healthy controls. cDNA was made from about 500 ng RNA using alpha and beta constant primers. Each of the alpha and beta chains got its own library through chain-specific third strand synthesis with indices. One entry per CDR3 protein results from TCRdb running MiXCR on the 5' RACE reads. The repertoire consists of a few thousand distinct CDR3 sequences, with roughly 23% occurring once and the leading ten covering under 25%. Whole blood was used without fractionation, so all unsorted peripheral T cells were included. Material: blood, obtained before antiretroviral therapy. These receptors all come from an adult with HIV infection.

This rearrangement joins TRBV11-2 to TRBJ1-2, with D tentatively TRBD1 (5 bases). Trimming took off 0 bases at V and 2 bases at J, with 19 bases between the two ends. The CDR3 length is 18 residues. Germline V CDR1 and CDR2: SGHAT, FQNNGV. DNA for the CDR3: TGTGCCAGCAGCTTAGAGTCGCGGTGGCAGGGAGCCAACTATGGCTACACCTTC. Translation: CASSLESRWQGANYGYTF. Full variable domain (outside the CDR3, taken from reference TRBV11-2 and TRBJ1-2): EAGVAQSPRYKIIEKRQSVAFWCNPISGHATLYWYQQILGQGPKLLIQFQNNGVVDDSQLPKDRFSAERLKGVDSTLKIQPAKLEDSAVYLCASSLESRWQGANYGYTFGSGTRLTVV.

Note on this clonotype: Being one base from a much bigger clone, this may be a read error. J is TRBJ2-1 and V is TRBV6-2 or TRBV6-3; TRBD1 agrees at 7 bases. Looked up from germline, CDR1 is MNHEY and CDR2 is SVGEGT. V lost 7 bases to trimming and J lost 0 bases; unmatched junction nucleotides: 6. This CDR3 is built from 15 residues. CDR3 residues: CASIVGGGSYNEQFF. In nucleotides, the CDR3 is TGTGCCAGCATCGTAGGGGGCGGCTCCTACAATGAGCAGTTCTTC.

This clonotype was seen ten or more times. V and J are TRBV5-1 and TRBJ1-1, with D possibly TRBD1 on 5 matching bases. Trimming left V 3 bases short and J 4 bases short, with 16 bases between. There are 15 residues in the CDR3. Germline CDR1 and CDR2: SGHRS and YFSETQ. The CDR3 bases are TGCGCCAGCAGCTCTGATCAGGGTACGGGCACTGAAGCTTTCTTT. It specifies CASSSDQGTGTEAFF.

In its sample, this clonotype was seen once. A read error is possible here, since a much larger clone lies one base away. This chain connects TRBV20-1 to TRBJ1-5; a weak D match, TRBD1 (5 bases). CDR1 DFQATT and CDR2 SNEGSKA come from the germline V gene (reference sequence). V lost 3 bases and J 6 bases, leaving 9 bases between the germline ends. The CDR3 is 12 amino acids. The CDR3 region is CSARRDGQPQHF. The CDR3 nucleotides read TGCAGTGCTAGGAGGGACGGTCAGCCCCAGCATTTT.

There are many counts of this clonotype. V is TRBV18 and J is TRBJ2-6, with TRBD2 identical over 7 bases. Germline V gives CDR1 KGHSH, CDR2 LQKENI. This CDR3 has 18 amino acids. J gave up 1 base and V 3 bases, and 9 bases lay outside the gene matches. In DNA form, the CDR3 reads TGTGCCAGCTCACCCCAGGGAGGGACCTCATCTGGGGCCAACGTCCTGACTTTC. Its protein is CASSPQGGTSSGANVLTF.

This clonotype counts as medium-sized. The V and J genes are TRBV13 and TRBJ2-3; perhaps TRBD2 as D (6 bases). V lost 5 bases and J 3 bases, leaving 18 bases between the germline ends. Germline assignment: CDR1 PRHDT and CDR2 FYEKMQ (reference sequence). The CDR3 runs to 16 residues. CDR3 DNA sequence: TGTGCCAGCAGCGTCCGGGACTTAGGGTTTACAGATACGCAGTATTTT. Translated: CASSVRDLGFTDTQYF. Complete variable domain (other parts from reference TRBV13 and TRBJ2-3): AAGVIQSPRHLIKEKRETATLKCYPIPRHDTVYWYQQGPGQDPQFLISFYEKMQSDKGSIPDRFSAQQFSDYHSELNMSSLELGDSALYFCASSVRDLGFTDTQYFGPGTRLTVL.

This clonotype was observed at least ten times. The rearrangement links TRBV5-4 to TRBJ1-2; D is perhaps TRBD1 (5 bases). The CDR3 extends over 17 amino acids. The V gene's germline CDR1 is SGHNT and CDR2 YYREEE (reference sequence). With 3 bases removed from V and 2 bases from J, the gap between germline ends came to 20 bases. The CDR3: CASSSHTTGTVNYGYTF. Here the CDR3 DNA reads TGTGCCAGCAGCTCACATACAACCGGGACCGTGAACTATGGCTACACCTTC.

This clonotype was detected many times. The chain combines TRBV2 with TRBJ1-1, with D perhaps matching TRBD1 (5 bases). With 4 bases removed from V and 4 bases from J, the gap between germline ends came to 13 bases. CDR3 length: 14 residues. CDR1 and CDR2 (germline): SNHLY, FYNNEI. In nucleotides, the CDR3 is TGTGCCAGCAGTGTAGGGGACGGGGTCACTGAAGCTTTCTTT. This translates into CASSVGDGVTEAFF.

Note on this clonotype: A much bigger clone sits one base away, suggesting this may be a read error. This chain links TRBV6-6 with TRBJ1-6; 9 bases align to TRBD1. The CDR3 is 15 residues long. The V gene's germline CDR1 is MNHNY and CDR2 SVGAGI (reference sequence). CDR3 sequence reads: CASSAGQGYNSHLHF. For the CDR3, the DNA is TGTGCCAGCAGTGCGGGACAGGGCTATAATTCACACCTCCACTTT.

This sequence joins TRBV10-3 and TRBJ2-7, with D perhaps TRBD1 (6 bases). This CDR3 has 14 residues. The V end lost 0 bases, the J end lost 3 bases, and 9 bases lay between the germline ends. Germline V lookup: CDR1 ENHRY, CDR2 SYGVKD. CDR3 loop: CAISESEGDYEQYF. The CDR3 DNA follows: TGTGCCATCAGTGAGTCAGAGGGGGACTACGAGCAGTACTTC.

The rearrangement uses TRBV7-9 and TRBJ2-5; 8 positions match TRBD1. The CDR3 totals 15 residues. V trimming: 5 bases; J trimming: 5 bases; junction bases outside the gene matches: 10. Germline CDR1 SEHNR, CDR2 FQNEAQ (reference sequence). In DNA, the CDR3 is TGTGCCAGCAGCCGAAGGGAGACAGGGGAGGAGACCCAGTACTTC. Protein sequence: CASSRRETGEETQYF.

The sample holds many counts of this clonotype. The rearrangement uses TRBV20-1 and TRBJ2-5; possibly TRBD1 or TRBD2 for D (5 bases each). CDR3 size: 14 residues. V gave up 6 bases and J gave up 4 bases, with 18 bases separating them. The germline V gene has CDR1 DFQATT and CDR2 SNEGSKA (reference sequence). The CDR3 reads CSARPRGGLETQYF. CDR3 sequence (DNA): TGCAGTGCGCGACCGAGGGGCGGCTTAGAGACCCAGTACTTC.

This clonotype came up a few times. The rearrangement joins TRBV19 to TRBJ2-3; 10 bases map to TRBD2. Germline V gives CDR1 LNHDA, CDR2 SQIVND (reference sequence). Trimming cost V 2 bases and J 0 bases; bases outside gene matches: 8. This CDR3 has 18 amino acids. The CDR3 bases are TGTGCCAGTAGTATAAGTAGCGGGGGGCCTACTAGCACAGATACGCAGTATTTT. Translated, it gives CASSISSGGPTSTDTQYF.

V and J are TRBV5-6 and TRBJ1-5; D may be TRBD1 (5 bases). With 10 bases removed from V and 2 bases from J, the gap between germline ends came to 16 bases. The CDR3 is made up of 14 amino acids. Germline V gives CDR1 SGHDT, CDR2 YYEEEE. The CDR3 reads CAAIGRGGNQPQHF. CDR3 sequence (DNA): TGTGCCGCAATAGGAAGGGGCGGCAATCAGCCCCAGCATTTT.

At least ten counts were recorded for this clonotype. J is TRBJ1-1 and V is TRBV19, with 7 bases fitting TRBD1. CDR1 is LNHDA and CDR2 is SQIVND in the germline V gene (reference sequence). This CDR3 region has 13 residues. Losses at the gene ends were 6 bases for V and 3 bases for J; bases not matched to a gene: 4. CDR3 loop: CASSRTGDTEAFF. For the CDR3, the DNA is TGTGCCAGTAGCAGAACAGGGGACACTGAAGCTTTCTTT. Together with reference TRBV19 and TRBJ1-1, the CDR3 gives the full variable domain: DGGITQSPKYLFRKEGQNVTLSCEQNLNHDAMYWYRQDPGQGLRLIYYSQIVNDFQKGDIAEGYSVSREKKESFPLTVTSAQKNPTAFYLCASSRTGDTEAFFGQGTRLTVV.

This clonotype has at least ten counts. This chain uses TRBV20-1 with TRBJ2-5; tentatively, D is TRBD2 (5 bases). The germline V gene encodes CDR1 DFQATT and CDR2 SNEGSKA (reference sequence). V lost 6 bases, J lost 1 base, and 6 bases lay in between. This CDR3 has 11 residues. The CDR3 loop reads CSAAGQETQYF. The CDR3, as DNA: TGCAGTGCGGCGGGCCAAGAGACCCAGTACTTC.

This clonotype was seen at least ten times. The chain couples TRBV15 to TRBJ1-4; no reliable D call. V was pared by 0 bases and J by 8 bases, with 19 bases between. CDR3 length equals 17 residues. CDR1 and CDR2 (germline): LNHNV, YYDKDF (reference sequence). In DNA form, the CDR3 reads TGTGCCACCAGCAGAGATGGGAGCGGGGTACGCGGGGAAAAACTGTTTTTT. It encodes CATSRDGSGVRGEKLFF. The full variable domain, with the rest looked up from reference TRBV15 and TRBJ1-4, is DAMVIQNPRYQVTQFGKPVTLSCSQTLNHNVMYWYQQKSSQAPKLLFHYYDKDFNNEADTPDNFQSRRPNTSFCFLDIRSPGLGDTAMYLCATSRDGSGVRGEKLFFGSGTQLSVL.

A remark on this clonotype: This may be a read error, as it is one base from a much larger clone. The chain is built from TRBV7-9 and TRBJ2-3; D remains ambiguous. This CDR3 has 15 amino acids. The V end lost 7 bases, the J end lost 2 bases, and 16 bases lay between the germline ends. Germline assignment: CDR1 SEHNR and CDR2 FQNEAQ (reference sequence). CDR3 sequence reads: CASIPPDASTDTQYF. Written as DNA, the CDR3 is TGTGCCAGCATCCCACCGGATGCATCCACAGATACGCAGTATTTT.

This clonotype occurred a few times. The chain has TRBV5-1 and TRBJ2-7; unclear D gene. In germline, CDR1 is SGHRS, CDR2 YFSETQ. This CDR3 is built from 15 residues. V lost 3 bases and J lost 3, with 16 bases in between. CDR3 nucleotides: TGCGCCAGCAGCTCAGAAAAGAAGGAGAACTACGAGCAGTACTTC. Translating gives CASSSEKKENYEQYF.

This clonotype was detected many times. J is TRBJ2-3 and V is TRBV28; 9 bases are a match to TRBD2. After removal of 1 base from V and 5 bases from J, the junction contained 7 bases not matched to a gene. The CDR3 runs to 16 residues. Germline V gene data show CDR1 as MDHEN and CDR2 as SYDVKM. The CDR3 DNA sequence: TGTGCCAGCAGTTTATCCGGCGGGGGGGAAATAGATACGCAGTATTTT. Amino acids: CASSLSGGGEIDTQYF.

As to this clonotype: This clone may be a read error of a much larger clone one base away. The chain carries TRBV5-6 and TRBJ2-6; D remains ambiguous. This CDR3 region has 19 residues. V lost 6 bases, J lost 0 bases, and 22 bases lay in between. Per the germline V gene, CDR1 is SGHDT and CDR2 is YYEEEE. CDR3 sequence: CASNPVRSGPNSGANVLTF. CDR3 sequence (DNA): TGTGCCAGCAACCCCGTACGCAGTGGGCCCAACTCTGGGGCCAACGTCCTGACTTTC.

This clonotype was observed a handful of times. This chain uses TRBV6-5 with TRBJ1-5, with a weak D call TRBD1 (6 bases). The germline V gene has CDR1 MNHEY and CDR2 SVGAGI. The CDR3 spans 14 residues. Trimming took off 5 bases at V and 10 bases at J, with 18 bases between the two ends. CDR3 sequence: CASSLTRGKHPQHF. Written as DNA, the CDR3 is TGTGCCAGCAGTCTTACTAGGGGGAAACATCCCCAGCATTTT.

V is TRBV3-1 and J is TRBJ2-5, with D maybe TRBD1 (6 bases). Germline V gene sequence: CDR1 LGHDT, CDR2 YNNKEL (reference sequence). The CDR3 has 15 residues. V dropped 6 bases and J dropped 1 base, with 15 bases sitting between them. In nucleotides, the CDR3 is TGTGCCAGCAGATCCGGGACAATACTCCAAGAGACCCAGTACTTC. This gives the protein CASRSGTILQETQYF.

This clonotype was recorded at least ten times. The rearrangement uses TRBV12-5 and TRBJ1-5, with D possibly matching TRBD1 (6 bases). Trimming took 1 base from V and 0 from J, leaving 7 bases between them. Germline CDR1 LGHNT, CDR2 FRNRAP. The CDR3 runs to 15 residues. The CDR3 spells CASGLDRDSNQPQHF. The CDR3 coding sequence is TGTGCTAGTGGTTTGGACAGGGATAGCAATCAGCCCCAGCATTTT. Together with reference TRBV12-5 and TRBJ1-5, the CDR3 gives the full variable domain: DARVTQTPRHKVTEMGQEVTMRCQPILGHNTVFWYRQTMMQGLELLAYFRNRAPLDDSGMPKDRFSAEMPDATLATLKIQPSEPRDSAVYFCASGLDRDSNQPQHFGDGTRLSIL.

DNA of the CDR3: TGCGCCAGCAGCCACGGACAGGGCAGCACCATATATTTT. It yields the protein CASSHGQGSTIYF. V gene TRBV4-3 combines with J gene TRBJ1-3; 8 bases align to TRBD1. Per the germline V gene, CDR1 is LGHNA and CDR2 is YSLEER. This CDR3 contains 13 residues. V shed 3 bases, J shed 9 bases, and the junction held 4 bases outside the gene matches.

This clonotype is medium-sized within its sample. This CDR3 is CASSPGGVTQYF. The CDR3 nucleotides are TGTGCCAGCAGCCCCGGCGGGGTCACGCAGTATTTT. This chain links TRBV14 with TRBJ2-3, with D perhaps matching TRBD2 (6 bases). V shed 4 bases and J shed 9 bases, with 11 bases lying between them. CDR3 length: 12 amino acids. CDR1 is SGHDN and CDR2 is FVKESK in the germline V gene.

This clonotype is judged medium-sized (0.01 to 0.1%). The chain is built from TRBV5-5 and TRBJ2-3; 10 bases agree with TRBD2. Trimming cost V 6 bases and J 2 bases; bases outside gene matches: 9. CDR3 length: 16 residues. CDR1 is SGHKS and CDR2 is YYEKEE in the germline V gene (reference sequence). CDR3 in amino acids: CASIHSSGGVTDTQYF. CDR3 bases: TGTGCCAGCATCCATTCAAGCGGGGGGGTCACAGATACGCAGTATTTT.

The chain recombines TRBV19 with TRBJ1-2; D may be TRBD1 (5 bases). Germline V lookup: CDR1 LNHDA, CDR2 SQIVND (reference sequence). The CDR3 is made up of 17 amino acids. Trimming took off 7 bases at V and 8 bases at J, with 29 bases between the two ends. The CDR3 coding sequence is TGTGCCAGTAAGTCCCCTAGGAGCCATTCAAGCAGGGACGGCTACACCTTC. The encoded protein is CASKSPRSHSSRDGYTF.